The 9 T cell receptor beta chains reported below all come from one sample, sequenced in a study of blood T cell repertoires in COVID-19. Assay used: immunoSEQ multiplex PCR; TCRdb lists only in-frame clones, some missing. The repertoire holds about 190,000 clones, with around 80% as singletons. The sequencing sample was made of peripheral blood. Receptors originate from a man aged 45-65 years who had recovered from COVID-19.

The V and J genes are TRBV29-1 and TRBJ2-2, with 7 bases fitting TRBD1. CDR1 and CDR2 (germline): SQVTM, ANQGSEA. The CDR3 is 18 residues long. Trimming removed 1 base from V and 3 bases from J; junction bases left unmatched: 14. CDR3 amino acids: CSVEVGLGAGGYTGELFF. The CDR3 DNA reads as TGCAGCGTTGAAGTCGGCTTGGGGGCAGGGGGTTACACCGGGGAGCTGTTTTTT.

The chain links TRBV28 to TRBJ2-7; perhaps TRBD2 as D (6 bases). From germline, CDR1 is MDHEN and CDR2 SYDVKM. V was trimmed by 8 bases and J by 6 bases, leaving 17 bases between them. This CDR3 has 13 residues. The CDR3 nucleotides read TGTGCCAGCCTGGTCTCGGGGGAGCGCGAGCAGTACTTC. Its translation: CASLVSGEREQYF.

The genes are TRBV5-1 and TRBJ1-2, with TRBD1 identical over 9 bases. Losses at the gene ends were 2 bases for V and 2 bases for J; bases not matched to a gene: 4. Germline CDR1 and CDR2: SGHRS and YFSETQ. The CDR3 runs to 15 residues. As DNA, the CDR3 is TGCGCCAGCAGCTTTACCGGGACAGGGAACTATGGCTACACCTTC. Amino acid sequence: CASSFTGTGNYGYTF.

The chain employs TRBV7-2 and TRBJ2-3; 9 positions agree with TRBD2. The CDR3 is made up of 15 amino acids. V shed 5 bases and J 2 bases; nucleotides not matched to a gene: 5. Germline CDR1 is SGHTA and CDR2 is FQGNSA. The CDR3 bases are TGTGCCAGCAGCGTAAGACTAGCGGTCACAGATACGCAGTATTTT. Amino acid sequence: CASSVRLAVTDTQYF.

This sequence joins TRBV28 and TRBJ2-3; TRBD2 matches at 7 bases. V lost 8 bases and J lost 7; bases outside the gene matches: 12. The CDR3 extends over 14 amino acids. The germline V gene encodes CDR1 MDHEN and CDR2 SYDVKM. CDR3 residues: CASQSGERLYTQYF. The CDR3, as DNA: TGTGCCAGCCAAAGCGGGGAGCGACTTTATACGCAGTATTTT. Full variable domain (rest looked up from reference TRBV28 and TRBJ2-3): DVKVTQSSRYLVKRTGEKVFLECVQDMDHENMFWYRQDPGLGLRLIYFSYDVKMKEKGDIPEGYSVSREKKERFSLILESASTNQTSMYLCASQSGERLYTQYFGPGTRLTVL.

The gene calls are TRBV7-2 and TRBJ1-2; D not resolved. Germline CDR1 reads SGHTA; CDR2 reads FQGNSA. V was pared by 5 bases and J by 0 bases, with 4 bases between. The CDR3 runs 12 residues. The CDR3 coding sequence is TGTGCCAGCAGCCCAACTAACTATGGCTACACCTTC. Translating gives CASSPTNYGYTF.

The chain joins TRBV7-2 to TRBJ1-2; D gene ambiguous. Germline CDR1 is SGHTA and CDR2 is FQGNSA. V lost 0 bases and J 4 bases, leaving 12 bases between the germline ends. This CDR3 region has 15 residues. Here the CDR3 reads CASSLASEAIYGYTF. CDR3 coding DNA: TGTGCCAGCAGCTTAGCGTCAGAGGCTATCTATGGCTACACCTTC.

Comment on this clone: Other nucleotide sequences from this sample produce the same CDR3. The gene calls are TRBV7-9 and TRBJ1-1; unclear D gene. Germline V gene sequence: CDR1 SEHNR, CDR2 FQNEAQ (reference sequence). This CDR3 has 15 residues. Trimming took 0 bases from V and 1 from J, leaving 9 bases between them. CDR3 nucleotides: TGTGCCAGCAGCTTAGCGGGCGGGTGGAACACTGAAGCTTTCTTT. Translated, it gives CASSLAGGWNTEAFF. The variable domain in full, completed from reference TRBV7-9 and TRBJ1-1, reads DTGVSQNPRHKITKRGQNVTFRCDPISEHNRLYWYRQTLGQGPEFLTYFQNEAQLEKSRLLSDRFSAERPKGSFSTLEIQRTEQGDSAMYLCASSLAGGWNTEAFFGQGTRLTVV.

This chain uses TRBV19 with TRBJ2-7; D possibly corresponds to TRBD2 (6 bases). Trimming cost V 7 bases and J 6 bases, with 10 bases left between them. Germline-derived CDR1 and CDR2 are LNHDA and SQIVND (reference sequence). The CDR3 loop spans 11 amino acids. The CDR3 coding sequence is TGTGCCAGTAATCAGGGAGGCGAGCAGTACTTC. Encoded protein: CASNQGGEQYF.